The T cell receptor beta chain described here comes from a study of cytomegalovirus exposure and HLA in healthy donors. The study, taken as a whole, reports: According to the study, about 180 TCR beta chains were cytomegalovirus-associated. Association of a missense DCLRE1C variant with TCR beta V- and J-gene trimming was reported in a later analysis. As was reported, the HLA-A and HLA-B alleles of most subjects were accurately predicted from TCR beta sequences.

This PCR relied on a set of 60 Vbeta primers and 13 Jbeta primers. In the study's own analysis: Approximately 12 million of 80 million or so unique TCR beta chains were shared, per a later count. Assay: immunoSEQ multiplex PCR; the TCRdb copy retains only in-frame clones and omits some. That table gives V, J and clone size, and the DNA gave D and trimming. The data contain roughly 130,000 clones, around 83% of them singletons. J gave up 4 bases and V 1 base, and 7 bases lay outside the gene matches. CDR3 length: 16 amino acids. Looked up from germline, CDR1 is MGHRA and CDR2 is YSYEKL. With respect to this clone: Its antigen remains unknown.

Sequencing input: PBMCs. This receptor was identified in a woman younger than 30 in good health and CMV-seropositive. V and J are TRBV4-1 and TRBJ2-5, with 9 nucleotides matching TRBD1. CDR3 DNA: TGCGCCAGCAGCCAAGGATCCGGGACAGGGAGAGAGACCCAGTACTTC. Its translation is CASSQGSGTGRETQYF.